The rows below give T cell receptor beta chains drawn from one sample of a study of cytomegalovirus exposure and HLA in healthy donors. Assay used: immunoSEQ multiplex PCR; TCRdb lists only in-frame clones, some missing. The data contain around 70,000 clones, 78% of them singletons. The sequenced sample was PBMCs. Source of these receptors: a woman aged 40 to 55 in good health and CMV-seropositive. The CDR3 runs from the conserved cysteine through the conserved F or W. Fields, in order: D gene, clone size, J gene, V gene, CDR3 protein, CDR3 DNA. A D gene is named only where the DNA matches it firmly. Rows may omit the clone size; those that give it use once, few, many or a size class.

. . TRBJ1-1 TRBV28 CASSFGRNLNTEAFF TGTGCCAGCAGTTTCGGTCGCAACTTGAACACTGAAGCTTTCTTT
. few TRBJ2-2 TRBV6-4 CASMAGADTGELFF TGTGCCAGCATGGCGGGGGCGGATACCGGGGAGCTGTTTTTT
TRBD1 . TRBJ1-1 TRBV7-9 CASSVQGPGSEAFF TGTGCCAGCAGCGTACAGGGGCCTGGGTCTGAAGCTTTCTTT
. . TRBJ2-2 TRBV19 CASTSSGTSYTGELFF TGTGCCAGTACCTCCTCCGGGACTTCTTACACCGGGGAGCTGTTTTTT
. . TRBJ1-5 TRBV6-1 CASNQGLGSNQPQHF TGTGCCAGCAATCAGGGGTTAGGTAGCAATCAGCCCCAGCATTTT
TRBD1 . TRBJ2-5 TRBV5-4 CASSGTDRGPLYF TGTGCCAGCAGCGGCACGGACAGGGGTCCTTTGTACTTC
. . TRBJ1-1 TRBV29-1 CSVEVGGNTEAFF TGCAGCGTTGAAGTAGGCGGGAACACTGAAGCTTTCTTT
TRBD2 . TRBJ2-1 TRBV5-1 CASSAATSGGDNEQFF TGCGCCAGCAGCGCGGCGACTAGCGGGGGAGACAATGAGCAGTTCTTC
. . TRBJ2-1 TRBV11-2 CASSFDRNEQFF TGTGCCAGCAGCTTTGACAGGAATGAGCAGTTCTTC
. few TRBJ1-5 TRBV7-2 CASSSTVMNQPQHF TGTGCCAGCAGCTCAACGGTCATGAATCAGCCCCAGCATTTT
. . TRBJ2-3 TRBV12-2 CASRFPTSGGPGTDTQYF TGTGCAAGTCGCTTTCCTACTAGCGGGGGGCCGGGCACAGATACGCAGTATTTT
. . TRBJ1-2 TRBV7-2 CASSLGGNLNYGYTF TGTGCCAGCAGCTTGGGGGGTAATCTCAACTATGGCTACACCTTC
TRBD1 . TRBJ1-1 TRBV2 CASSELAGGVTEAFF TGTGCCAGCAGTGAATTGGCAGGGGGCGTGACTGAAGCTTTCTTT
TRBD2 . TRBJ2-7 TRBV5-1 CASSQTSGGAAEQYF TGCGCCAGCAGCCAGACTAGCGGGGGGGCGGCGGAGCAGTACTTC
TRBD1 . TRBJ2-7 TRBV29-1 CSVEGRDRGGEQYF TGCAGCGTTGAAGGTAGGGACAGGGGAGGCGAGCAGTACTTC
TRBD1 . TRBJ2-7 TRBV7-2 CASSRVGQGYEQYF TGTGCCAGCAGCAGGGTAGGACAGGGCTACGAGCAGTACTTC
. . TRBJ1-1 TRBV10-3 CAIRGRDTKNTEAFF TGTGCCATCAGGGGACGGGACACCAAGAACACTGAAGCTTTCTTT
. . TRBJ2-1 TRBV9 CASGGALNEQFF TGTGCCAGCGGGGGGGCCCTCAATGAGCAGTTCTTC
. . TRBJ2-5 TRBV15 CATSRERGEAEETQYF TGTGCCACCAGCAGAGAGCGCGGGGAGGCGGAGGAGACCCAGTACTTC
. . TRBJ1-2 TRBV27 CASSLSIPGPGYTF TGTGCCAGCAGTTTATCGATTCCAGGGCCTGGCTACACCTTC
TRBD2 . TRBJ2-2 TRBV19 CASGDPGLGTGELFF TGTGCCAGTGGAGATCCGGGACTAGGCACCGGGGAGCTGTTTTTT
. . TRBJ2-1 TRBV6-6 CASSSPQYNEQFF TGTGCCAGCAGTTCCCCCCAATACAATGAGCAGTTCTTC
. . TRBJ2-1 TRBV5-5 CASSFHRDTYNEQFF TGTGCCAGCAGCTTTCACAGGGACACCTACAATGAGCAGTTCTTC
TRBD1 . TRBJ2-7 TRBV28 CASSTWGQGSSYEQYF TGTGCCAGCAGTACCTGGGGACAGGGGAGCTCCTACGAGCAGTACTTC